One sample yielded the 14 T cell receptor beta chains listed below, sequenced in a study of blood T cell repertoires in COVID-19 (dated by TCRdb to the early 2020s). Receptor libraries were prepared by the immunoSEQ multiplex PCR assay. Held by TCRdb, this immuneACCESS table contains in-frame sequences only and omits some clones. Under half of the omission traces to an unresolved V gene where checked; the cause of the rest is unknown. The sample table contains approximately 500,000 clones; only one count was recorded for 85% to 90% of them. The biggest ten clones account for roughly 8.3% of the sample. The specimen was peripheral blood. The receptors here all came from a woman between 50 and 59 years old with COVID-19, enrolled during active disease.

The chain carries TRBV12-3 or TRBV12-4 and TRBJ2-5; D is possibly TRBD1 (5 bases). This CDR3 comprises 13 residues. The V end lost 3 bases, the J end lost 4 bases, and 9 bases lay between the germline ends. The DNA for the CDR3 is TGTGCCAGCAGTTTCGGCAGGGCAGAGACCCAGTACTTC. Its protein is CASSFGRAETQYF.

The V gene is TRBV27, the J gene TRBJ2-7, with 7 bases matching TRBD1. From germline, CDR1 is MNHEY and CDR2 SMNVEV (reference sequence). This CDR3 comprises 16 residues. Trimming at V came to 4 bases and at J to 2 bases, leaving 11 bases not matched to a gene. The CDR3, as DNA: TGTGCCAGCAGTTCCTTTGACAGGGACACTACCTACGAGCAGTACTTC. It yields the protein CASSSFDRDTTYEQYF.

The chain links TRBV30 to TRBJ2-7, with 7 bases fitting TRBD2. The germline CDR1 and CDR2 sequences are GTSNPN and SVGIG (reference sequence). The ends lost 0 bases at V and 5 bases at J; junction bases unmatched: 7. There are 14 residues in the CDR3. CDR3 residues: CAWSVLGGNNEQYF. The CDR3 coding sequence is TGTGCCTGGAGTGTACTGGGAGGGAATAACGAGCAGTACTTC.

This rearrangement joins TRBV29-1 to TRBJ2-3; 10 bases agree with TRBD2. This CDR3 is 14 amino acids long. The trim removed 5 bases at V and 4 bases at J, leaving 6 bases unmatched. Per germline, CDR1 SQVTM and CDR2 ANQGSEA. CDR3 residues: CSVSSSGGPDTQYF. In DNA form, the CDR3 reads TGCAGCGTTTCATCTAGCGGGGGCCCAGATACGCAGTATTTT.

The CDR3 loop reads CATSRGNRGRGTEAFF. The CDR3 DNA follows: TGTGCCACCAGCAGAGGGAACAGGGGGCGTGGGACTGAAGCTTTCTTT. The rearrangement uses TRBV15 and TRBJ1-1; 9 nucleotides line up with TRBD1. The CDR3 has 16 amino acids. Germline CDR1 reads LNHNV; CDR2 reads YYDKDF (reference sequence). The J segment lost 5 bases and the V segment lost 1 base, leaving 8 bases of the junction unmatched.

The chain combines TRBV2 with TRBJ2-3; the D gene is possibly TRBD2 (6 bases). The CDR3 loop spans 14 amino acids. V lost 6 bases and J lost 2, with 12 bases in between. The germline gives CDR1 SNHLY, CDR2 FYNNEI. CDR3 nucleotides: TGTGCCAGCAGCCGGGCGGGGTTCACAGATACGCAGTATTTT. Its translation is CASSRAGFTDTQYF.

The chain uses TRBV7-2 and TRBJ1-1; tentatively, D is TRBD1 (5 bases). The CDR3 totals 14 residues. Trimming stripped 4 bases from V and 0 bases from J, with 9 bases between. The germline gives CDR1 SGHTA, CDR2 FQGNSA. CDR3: CASSWGGMNTEAFF. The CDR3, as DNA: TGTGCCAGCAGCTGGGGCGGCATGAACACTGAAGCTTTCTTT.

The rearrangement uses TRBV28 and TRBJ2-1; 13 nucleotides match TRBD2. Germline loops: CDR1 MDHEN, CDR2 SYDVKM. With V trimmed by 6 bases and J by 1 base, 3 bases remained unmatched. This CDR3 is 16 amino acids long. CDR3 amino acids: CASSWTSGGSYNEQFF. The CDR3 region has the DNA TGTGCCAGCAGCTGGACTAGCGGGGGATCCTACAATGAGCAGTTCTTC.

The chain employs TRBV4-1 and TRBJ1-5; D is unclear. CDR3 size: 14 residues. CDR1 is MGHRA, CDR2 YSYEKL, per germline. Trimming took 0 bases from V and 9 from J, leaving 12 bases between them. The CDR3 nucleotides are TGCGCCAGCAGCCAAGAGGTCGGGTTTTGGCCCCAGCATTTT. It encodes CASSQEVGFWPQHF.

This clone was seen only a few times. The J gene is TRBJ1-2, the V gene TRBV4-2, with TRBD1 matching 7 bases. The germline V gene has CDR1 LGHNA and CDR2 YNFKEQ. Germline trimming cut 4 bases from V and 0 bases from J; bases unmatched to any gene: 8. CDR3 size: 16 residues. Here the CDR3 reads CASSRGTVRANYGYTF. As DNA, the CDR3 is TGTGCCAGCAGCCGAGGGACAGTAAGAGCTAACTATGGCTACACCTTC.

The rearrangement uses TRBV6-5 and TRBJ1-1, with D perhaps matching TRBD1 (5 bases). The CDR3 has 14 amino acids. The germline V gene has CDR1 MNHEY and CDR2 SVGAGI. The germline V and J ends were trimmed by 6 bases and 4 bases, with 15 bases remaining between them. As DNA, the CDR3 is TGTGCCAGCAGGACCGTGGGGGGTCGCACTGAAGCTTTCTTT. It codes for CASRTVGGRTEAFF.

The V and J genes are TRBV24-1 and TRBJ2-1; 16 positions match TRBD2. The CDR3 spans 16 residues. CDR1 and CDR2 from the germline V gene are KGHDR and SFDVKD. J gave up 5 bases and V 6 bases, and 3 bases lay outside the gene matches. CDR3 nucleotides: TGTGCCACCAGTCCCGGGACTAGCGGGGGGGACAATGAGCAGTTCTTC. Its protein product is CATSPGTSGGDNEQFF.

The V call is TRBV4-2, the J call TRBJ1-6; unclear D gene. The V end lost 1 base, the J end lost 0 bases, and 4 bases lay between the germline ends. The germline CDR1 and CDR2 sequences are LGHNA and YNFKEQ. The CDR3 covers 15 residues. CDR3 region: CASSQVSSYNSPLHF. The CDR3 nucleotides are TGTGCCAGCAGCCAAGTGAGCTCCTATAATTCACCCCTCCACTTT.

The CDR3 region is CASSFGGGIYNEQFF. The CDR3 DNA reads as TGCGCCAGCAGCTTCGGAGGGGGCATCTACAATGAGCAGTTCTTC. J is TRBJ2-1 and V is TRBV5-1; TRBD1 is a possible D gene (7 bases). The V and J ends lost 2 bases and 3 bases respectively, with 12 bases between them. Germline CDR1 reads SGHRS; CDR2 reads YFSETQ. This CDR3 is built from 15 residues. The variable domain in full, completed from reference TRBV5-1 and TRBJ2-1, reads KAGVTQTPRYLIKTRGQQVTLSCSPISGHRSVSWYQQTPGQGLQFLFEYFSETQRNKGNFPGRFSGRQFSNSRSEMNVSTLELGDSALYLCASSFGGGIYNEQFFGPGTRLTVL.